A selection of T cell receptor beta chains follows, all from one sample in a study of neurological immune-mediated disorders. TCRdb called the 5' RACE reads again in MiXCR, with one record for every CDR3 protein. Here the sample spans tens of thousands of distinct CDR3 sequences, approximately 10% being singletons. Sequenced input: PBMCs. These receptors came from a woman aged 30 to 39 with HTLV-1-associated myelopathy (HAM/TSP). CDR3s include the opening cysteine and the closing phenylalanine or tryptophan. Expanded clones get a size class; other rows say once, few or many, or leave the size out.

>TRBJ1-2|TRBV6-6|many
CASSYEKGVYGYTF
>TRBJ1-4|TRBV7-2|many
CASSLAGGINEKLFF
>TRBJ1-1|TRBV30|NA
CAWSVIRTEAFF
>TRBJ1-6|TRBV20-1|many
CSARLGTENSPLHF
>TRBJ1-1|TRBV5-1|many
CASSDRDPPDWNTEAFF
>TRBJ1-1|TRBV7-8|many
CAKTVGDRDEGDTEAFF
>TRBJ1-5|TRBV20-1|many
CSAQTGPSNQPQHF
>TRBJ2-2|TRBV12-3/TRBV12-4|many
CASSFHREPGELFF
>TRBJ2-3|TRBV5-1|many
CASSLEGGTDTQYF
>TRBJ2-1|TRBV7-8|many
CASSLFFLGATYNEQFF
>TRBJ2-3|TRBV7-9|many
CASSLSRGTDTQYF
>TRBJ2-1|TRBV5-1|many
CASSLMVQGTGNEQFF
>TRBJ2-4|TRBV5-1|many
CASSSTGGADIQYF
>TRBJ2-3|TRBV18|NA
CASSPLSGDTQYF
>TRBJ1-6|TRBV5-1|NA
CASSQDGASSPLHF
>TRBJ1-1|TRBV20-1|many
CSAREGSTSHTEAFF